This TCR beta chain was obtained from a study of blood T cell repertoires in COVID-19. Study context: From the United States, Italy and Spain came samples of acute and convalescent COVID-19.

Patients from Seattle were sampled longitudinally, starting during active infection. V lost 6 bases, J lost 2 bases, and 10 bases lay in between. Germline V gene lookup returns CDR1 LNHNV and CDR2 YYDKDF (reference sequence). CDR3 size: 13 residues. How the authors handled the data: Reference gene primer amplification gave nucleated cell count estimates. Repertoires were generated with immunoSEQ multiplex PCR, while TCRdb's copy carries only in-frame clones and drops some. The V and J calls and the clone size are those of that table, but D and trimming were determined from the DNA. Seen here are more than 80,000 clones, around 85% observed once, and the top ten hold roughly 3.2%.

This TCR derives from a woman older than 75 with COVID-19, enrolled during active disease. Sequenced sample: peripheral blood. The chain recombines TRBV15 with TRBJ1-1, with a possible D match to TRBD1 (6 bases). This chain's CDR3 is CATRRTANTEAFF. The CDR3 bases are TGTGCCACCAGGCGGACAGCCAACACTGAAGCTTTCTTT.